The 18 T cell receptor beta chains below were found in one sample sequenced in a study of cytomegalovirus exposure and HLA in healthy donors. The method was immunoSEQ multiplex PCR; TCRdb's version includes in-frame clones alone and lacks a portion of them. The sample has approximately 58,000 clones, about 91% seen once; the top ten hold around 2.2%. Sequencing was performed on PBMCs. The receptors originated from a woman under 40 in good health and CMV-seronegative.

The DNA of the CDR3 is TGTGCCAGTAGTATAGTAGGGGCCACCTACAATGAGCAGTTCTTC. It specifies CASSIVGATYNEQFF. The V gene is TRBV19, the J gene TRBJ2-1, with D possibly being TRBD1 (5 bases). The CDR3 has 15 residues. From germline, CDR1 is LNHDA and CDR2 SQIVND (reference sequence). Trimming pared 1 base from V and 2 bases from J, leaving 9 bases between. The full variable domain, its missing parts supplied by reference TRBV19 and TRBJ2-1, is DGGITQSPKYLFRKEGQNVTLSCEQNLNHDAMYWYRQDPGQGLRLIYYSQIVNDFQKGDIAEGYSVSREKKESFPLTVTSAQKNPTAFYLCASSIVGATYNEQFFGPGTRLTVL.

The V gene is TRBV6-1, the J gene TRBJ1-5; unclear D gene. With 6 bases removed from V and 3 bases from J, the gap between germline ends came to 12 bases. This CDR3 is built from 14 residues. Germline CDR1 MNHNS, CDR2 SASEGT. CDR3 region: CASREVAINQPQHF. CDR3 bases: TGTGCCAGCAGAGAGGTTGCTATCAATCAGCCCCAGCATTTT.

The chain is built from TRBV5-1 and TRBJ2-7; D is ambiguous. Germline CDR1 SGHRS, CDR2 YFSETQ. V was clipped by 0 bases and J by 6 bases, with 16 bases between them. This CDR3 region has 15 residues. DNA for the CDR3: TGCGCCAGCAGCTTGGCCGCCATAGGTGGAGCCGAGCAGTACTTC. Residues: CASSLAAIGGAEQYF.

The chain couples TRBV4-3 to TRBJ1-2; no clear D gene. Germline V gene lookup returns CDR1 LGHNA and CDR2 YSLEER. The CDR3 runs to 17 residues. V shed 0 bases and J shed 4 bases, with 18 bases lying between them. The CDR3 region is CASSQDLQDATVYGYTF. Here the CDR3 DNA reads TGCGCCAGCAGCCAAGATCTGCAGGATGCCACTGTCTATGGCTACACCTTC.

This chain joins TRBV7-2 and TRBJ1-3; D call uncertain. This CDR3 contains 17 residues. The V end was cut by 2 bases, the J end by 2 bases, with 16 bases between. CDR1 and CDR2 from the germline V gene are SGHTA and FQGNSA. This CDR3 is CASSLRPGWVAGNTIYF. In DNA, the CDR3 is TGTGCCAGCAGCTTAAGACCGGGGTGGGTAGCTGGAAACACCATATATTTT.

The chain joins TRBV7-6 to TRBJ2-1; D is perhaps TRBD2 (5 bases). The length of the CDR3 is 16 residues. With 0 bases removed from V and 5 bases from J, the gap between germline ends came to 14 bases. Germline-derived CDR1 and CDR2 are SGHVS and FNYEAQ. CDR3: CASSLAASGLNNEQFF. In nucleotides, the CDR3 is TGTGCCAGCAGCTTAGCAGCCAGTGGACTTAACAATGAGCAGTTCTTC.

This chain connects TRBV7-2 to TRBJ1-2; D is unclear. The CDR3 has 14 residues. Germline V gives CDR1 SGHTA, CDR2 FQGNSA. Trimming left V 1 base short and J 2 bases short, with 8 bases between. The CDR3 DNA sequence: TGTGCCAGCAGCTTAGGGCCCACAAACTATGGCTACACCTTC. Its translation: CASSLGPTNYGYTF.

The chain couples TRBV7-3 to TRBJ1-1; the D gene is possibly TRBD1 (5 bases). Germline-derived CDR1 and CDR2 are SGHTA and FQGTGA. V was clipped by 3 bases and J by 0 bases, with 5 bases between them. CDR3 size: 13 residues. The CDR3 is CASSLTVNTEAFF. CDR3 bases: TGTGCCAGCAGCTTGACAGTGAACACTGAAGCTTTCTTT.

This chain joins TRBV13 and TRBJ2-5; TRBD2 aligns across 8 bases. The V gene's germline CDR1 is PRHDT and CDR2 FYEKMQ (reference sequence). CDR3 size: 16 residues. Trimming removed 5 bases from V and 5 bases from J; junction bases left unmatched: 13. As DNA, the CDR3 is TGTGCCAGCAGCGAGACAGGACTAGCCCCAACGGAGACCCAGTACTTC. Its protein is CASSETGLAPTETQYF.

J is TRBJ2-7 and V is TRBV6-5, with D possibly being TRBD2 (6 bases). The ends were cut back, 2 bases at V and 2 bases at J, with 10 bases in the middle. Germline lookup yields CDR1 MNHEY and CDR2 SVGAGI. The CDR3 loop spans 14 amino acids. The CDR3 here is CASSYSRETYEQYF. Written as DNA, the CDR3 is TGTGCCAGCAGTTACAGTCGGGAGACCTACGAGCAGTACTTC.

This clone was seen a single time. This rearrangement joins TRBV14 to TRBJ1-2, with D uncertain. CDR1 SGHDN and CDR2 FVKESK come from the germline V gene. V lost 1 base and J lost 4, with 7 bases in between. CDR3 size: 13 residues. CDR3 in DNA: TGTGCCAGCAGCCAAGTACTGCCCTATGGCTACACCTTC. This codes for CASSQVLPYGYTF.

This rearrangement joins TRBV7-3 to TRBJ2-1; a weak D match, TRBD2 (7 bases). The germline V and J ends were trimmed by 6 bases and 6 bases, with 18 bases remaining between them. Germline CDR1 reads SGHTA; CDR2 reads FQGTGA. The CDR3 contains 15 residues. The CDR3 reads CASSLARAGANEQFF. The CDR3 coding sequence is TGTGCCAGCAGTCTCGCCAGGGCGGGGGCCAATGAGCAGTTCTTC.

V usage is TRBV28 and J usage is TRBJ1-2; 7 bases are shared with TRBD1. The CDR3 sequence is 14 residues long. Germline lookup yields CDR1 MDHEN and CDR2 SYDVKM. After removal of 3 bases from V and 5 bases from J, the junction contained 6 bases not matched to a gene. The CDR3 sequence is CASSLKGASYGYTF. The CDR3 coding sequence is TGTGCCAGCAGTTTGAAGGGGGCTAGTTATGGCTACACCTTC.

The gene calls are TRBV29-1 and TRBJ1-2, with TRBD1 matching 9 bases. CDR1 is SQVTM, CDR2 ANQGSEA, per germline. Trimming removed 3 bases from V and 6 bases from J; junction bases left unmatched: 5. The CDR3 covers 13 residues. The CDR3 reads CSVDGTGLDGYTF. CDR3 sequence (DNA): TGCAGCGTTGATGGGACAGGGTTGGATGGCTACACCTTC.

The CDR3 DNA sequence: TGTGCCAGCAGTCCGCCGGGTAAGAACACTGAAGCTTTCTTT. Its translation is CASSPPGKNTEAFF. This chain uses TRBV6-6 with TRBJ1-1; D gene uncertain. Germline V lookup: CDR1 MNHNY, CDR2 SVGAGI (reference sequence). The CDR3 sequence is 14 residues long. V was trimmed by 5 bases and J by 1 base, leaving 11 bases between them.

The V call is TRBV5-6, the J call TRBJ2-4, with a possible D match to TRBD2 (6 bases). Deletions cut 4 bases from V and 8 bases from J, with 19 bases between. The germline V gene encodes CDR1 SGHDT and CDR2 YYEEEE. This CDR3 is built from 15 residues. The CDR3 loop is CASSPIAEPPDIQYF. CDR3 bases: TGTGCCAGCAGCCCCATAGCGGAACCTCCGGACATTCAGTACTTC.

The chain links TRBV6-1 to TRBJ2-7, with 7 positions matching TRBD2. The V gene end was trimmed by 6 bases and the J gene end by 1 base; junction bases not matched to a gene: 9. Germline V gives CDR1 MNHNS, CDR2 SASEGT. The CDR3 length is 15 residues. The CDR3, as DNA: TGTGCCAGCAGGCCCGAAGCGGGATCATCCTACGAGCAGTACTTC. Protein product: CASRPEAGSSYEQYF.

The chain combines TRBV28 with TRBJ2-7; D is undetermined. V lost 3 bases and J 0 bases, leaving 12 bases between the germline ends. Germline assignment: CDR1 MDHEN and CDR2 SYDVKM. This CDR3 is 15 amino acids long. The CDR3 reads CASSFRVTVSYEQYF. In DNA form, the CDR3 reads TGTGCCAGCAGTTTTCGGGTGACCGTCTCCTACGAGCAGTACTTC.